The entry that follows covers one T cell receptor (beta chain) sequence. The sample originates from a study of control samples from healthy donors and cancer patients. The method was immunoSEQ multiplex PCR; TCRdb's version includes in-frame clones alone and lacks a portion of them. The data hold 90,000 or so clones, with approximately 80% observed a single time. Trimming took 1 base from V and 1 from J, leaving 4 bases between them. The CDR3 spans 13 residues. Germline V gene lookup returns CDR1 MNHEY and CDR2 SVGAGI. The sequenced material came from blood. The V call is TRBV6-5, the J call TRBJ1-1, with D uncertain. The sequence was obtained from a man aged 30-40 years in good health. For the CDR3, the DNA is TGTGCCAGCAGTTACTGGGAGAACACTGAAGCTTTCTTT. The encoded protein is CASSYWENTEAFF.